This T cell receptor (beta chain) was identified during a study of blood T cell repertoires in COVID-19. Background on the study: Samples taken during acute and convalescent COVID-19 were collected in the United States, Italy and Spain. The analysed material was cDNA or gDNA that came from T cells, B-cell-depleted T cells, or PBMCs.

Data came from immunoSEQ multiplex PCR; TCRdb stores just in-frame clones and leaves some out. The table has under 250,000 clones, around 86% seen once. Seattle's enrolled individuals joined amid active infection and were then monitored longitudinally. This clone was observed a handful of times. Germline assignment: CDR1 DFQATT and CDR2 SNEGSKA (reference sequence). Trimming took 3 bases from V and 0 from J; bases not matched to a gene: 4. The CDR3 consists of 15 residues. This receptor was taken from a woman older than 75 with COVID-19, enrolled during active disease. The sequencing sample was made of peripheral blood. The rearrangement joins TRBV20-1 to TRBJ1-3, with 8 bases matching TRBD1. The CDR3 DNA sequence: TGCAGTGCTAGTGGGGACAGGTCCTCTGGAAACACCATATATTTT. Its protein is CSASGDRSSGNTIYF.